This paragraph reports one T cell receptor beta chain. The source of the sample is a study of blood T cell repertoires in COVID-19. Study-wide context: COVID-19 samples from acute and convalescent phases originated in the United States, Italy and Spain.

This CDR3 is built from 16 residues. Germline CDR1 and CDR2: SGHNT and YENEEA. The V and J ends lost 5 bases and 8 bases, in that order; junction bases with no gene match: 15. Original methodology: Amplified reference gene primers provided the basis for estimating nucleated cell counts. TCRdb's copy holds only in-frame clones and misses some; the assay was immunoSEQ multiplex PCR. The V and J calls and the clone size are those of that table, but D and trimming were determined from the DNA. The sample shows fewer than 450,000 clones, about nine tenths of them seen only once. Seattle enrolled patients during active infection and tracked them longitudinally.

The chain joins TRBV11-3 to TRBJ2-1, with TRBD2 matching 7 bases. Sequencing was done on a sample of peripheral blood. The TCR comes from a woman in her 50s with COVID-19, enrolled during active disease. The CDR3 reads CASSALAGAFFDEQFF. CDR3 DNA: TGTGCCAGCAGCGCCCTGGCGGGAGCGTTCTTTGATGAGCAGTTCTTC.